What follows is one T cell receptor (beta chain) and its context. This entry belongs to a study of blood T cell repertoires in COVID-19. Measured with immunoSEQ multiplex PCR; TCRdb has only the in-frame clones, and not every one. The sample records over 200,000 clones, over 80% being singletons. Clinical history as reported by participants underpinned cohort assignment. The sequence derives from a woman in her twenties or thirties who had been exposed to COVID-19. The sample comprised PBMCs or T cells enriched from blood (not recorded which).

CDR3 in amino acids: CASSELYGYTF. The CDR3 nucleotides are TGTGCCAGCAGTGAACTCTATGGCTACACCTTC. This chain uses TRBV6-1 with TRBJ1-2; D ambiguous. The CDR3 is 11 residues long. Germline V lookup: CDR1 MNHNS, CDR2 SASEGT. The V and J ends lost 2 bases and 4 bases respectively, with 2 bases between them.